Included here is one T cell receptor beta chain sequence, with context. Its antigen is not known. This sample was included in a study of cytomegalovirus exposure and HLA in healthy donors. Findings and limits, study-wide: As immune exposure information, only CMV serostatus was available. Follow-up analysis seemed to connect common viral pathogens with several of the most significant clusters identified.

This CDR3 has 16 residues. Trimming stripped 1 base from V and 9 bases from J, with 20 bases between. CDR1 and CDR2 from the germline V gene are SGHKS and YYEKEE (reference sequence). The PCR contained 60 Vbeta and 13 Jbeta primers. The table came from immunoSEQ multiplex PCR; TCRdb's copy has only in-frame clones and leaves some out. In total, the table holds 150,000 or so clones. This chain uses TRBV5-5 with TRBJ1-5; no reliable D call. The sequencing sample was made of PBMCs. The receptor's source is a woman aged 50 to 60 in good health and CMV-seronegative. This chain's CDR3 is CASSLSGSSEVRPQHF. In DNA form, the CDR3 reads TGTGCCAGCAGCTTGAGTGGCAGCTCGGAGGTGAGGCCCCAGCATTTT.